The entry below gives a single T cell receptor beta chain sequence along with its context. Its specificity is unknown. This sample is drawn from a study of post-analysis software for immune sequencing data. At the level of the study: Relapsing-remitting, secondary progressive and progressive-relapsing multiple sclerosis courses were included.

Germline V CDR1 and CDR2: SGHDT, YYEEEE. The junction had 8 bases not matched to a gene; V was cut back by 4 bases and J by 3 bases. The CDR3 has 16 amino acids. Incorporated into the TCR beta cDNA libraries were unique molecular identifiers, which served to reduce PCR and sequencing biases. One entry per CDR3 protein results from TCRdb running MiXCR on the PCR reads. The table includes under 200,000 distinct CDR3 sequences, 30% to 45% detected once. Study-level points and caveats: Patients carried roughly 5 TRBV segments more frequently than controls did, and TRBV5-6, TRBV5-1 and TRBV20-1 were among them. Significantly lower normalized Chao1 diversity was found in patients with multiple sclerosis relative to controls.

This chain uses TRBV5-6 with TRBJ2-2, with 8 bases fitting TRBD1. This sequence was found in a girl aged 10 to 17 with multiple sclerosis. The sample was blood, taken after autologous hematopoietic stem cell transplantation. Written as DNA, the CDR3 is TGTGCCAGCAGCCGCAGGGGGCGCGGCGACACCGGGGAGCTGTTTTTT. This sequence encodes CASSRRGRGDTGELFF. Full variable domain (rest looked up from reference TRBV5-6 and TRBJ2-2): DAGVTQSPTHLIKTRGQQVTLRCSPKSGHDTVSWYQQALGQGPQFIFQYYEEEERQRGNFPDRFSGHQFPNYSSELNVNALLLGDSALYLCASSRRGRGDTGELFFGEGSRLTVL.